The 16 T cell receptor beta chains presented below share a single source sample, sequenced in a study of blood T cells in healthy people across ages. A second about 6 to 11 cycle PCR used barcoded and J-beta primers. TCRdb analysed the 5' RACE reads with MiXCR anew, one entry per CDR3 protein. Of approximately 680,000 distinct CDR3 sequences in the sample, approximately 31% are singletons; the top ten hold roughly 14%. The sequencing input was blood. All receptors come from a woman of 80 years or more in good health.

Many counts were recorded for this clonotype. This chain links TRBV30 with TRBJ2-3; 10 bases match TRBD2. The V segment lost 6 bases and the J segment 3 bases; nucleotides outside the gene matches: 6. Germline V gene data show CDR1 as GTSNPN and CDR2 as SVGIG (reference sequence). The CDR3 extends over 14 amino acids. The DNA for the CDR3 is TGTGCCTGCGAAGCACTAGCGGGGACAGATACGCAGTATTTT. Protein product: CACEALAGTDTQYF.

V is TRBV4-1 and J is TRBJ2-7; TRBD2 matches at 13 bases. Per germline, CDR1 MGHRA and CDR2 YSYEKL. This CDR3 has 16 amino acids. Trimming removed 2 bases from V and 5 bases from J; junction bases left unmatched: 6. The CDR3 DNA is TGCGCCAGCAGCCAACAAACTAGCGGGAGGGCCAACGAGCAGTACTTC. Translation: CASSQQTSGRANEQYF.

The chain links TRBV5-1 to TRBJ2-7, with 8 bases aligning to TRBD2. Germline trimming cut 2 bases from V and 2 bases from J; bases unmatched to any gene: 3. Germline CDR1 reads SGHRS; CDR2 reads YFSETQ. The CDR3 is made up of 14 amino acids. CDR3 coding DNA: TGCGCCAGCAGCTTCGGGGGGGCTACCTACGAGCAGTACTTC. It yields the protein CASSFGGATYEQYF.

This clonotype was picked up many times. The V and J genes are TRBV24-1 and TRBJ1-2; D perhaps matches TRBD1 (5 bases). CDR3 length: 13 amino acids. Germline V lookup: CDR1 KGHDR, CDR2 SFDVKD. Trimming cost V 5 bases and J 4 bases, with 10 bases left between them. The CDR3 DNA reads TGTGCCACCAGTGCCTCCGGGGGCTATGGCTACACCTTC. The encoded protein is CATSASGGYGYTF.

This chain uses TRBV5-1 with TRBJ2-1, with unresolved D. Between the trimmed V and J ends, which lost 0 bases and 8 bases, there was a span of 9 bases. The germline V gene encodes CDR1 SGHRS and CDR2 YFSETQ. This CDR3 has 13 residues. DNA for the CDR3: TGCGCCAGCAGCTTGGCACCGGAAGATGAGCAGTTCTTC. Translated, it gives CASSLAPEDEQFF.

This clonotype appeared many times. The rearrangement uses TRBV28 and TRBJ2-5, with D perhaps matching TRBD1 (5 bases). CDR3 length equals 14 residues. The germline V gene encodes CDR1 MDHEN and CDR2 SYDVKM. Trimming took off 1 base at V and 13 bases at J, with 19 bases between the two ends. This chain's CDR3 is CASSLFQGPTLLYF. Written as DNA, the CDR3 is TGTGCCAGCAGTTTATTCCAGGGCCCTACGTTGTTGTACTTC.

This clonotype was detected ten times or more. The genes are TRBV7-9 and TRBJ2-6; the D gene is possibly TRBD1 (6 bases). V lost 5 bases, J lost 4 bases, and 15 bases lay in between. The CDR3 loop spans 16 amino acids. Germline V lookup: CDR1 SEHNR, CDR2 FQNEAQ (reference sequence). CDR3 coding DNA: TGTGCCAGCAGCCACAGGGAGAAAGCCGGGGCCAACGTCCTGACTTTC. It encodes CASSHREKAGANVLTF.

This clonotype was seen repeatedly, ten times or more. The chain links TRBV5-1 to TRBJ2-1; D remains ambiguous. The germline V and J ends were trimmed by 0 bases and 7 bases, with 8 bases remaining between them. Germline loops: CDR1 SGHRS, CDR2 YFSETQ. The CDR3 loop spans 13 amino acids. The chain's CDR3 is CASSLATLNEQFF. CDR3 nucleotides: TGCGCCAGCAGCTTGGCGACTCTTAATGAGCAGTTCTTC.

The chain links TRBV28 to TRBJ2-2, with D perhaps matching TRBD1 (6 bases). The CDR3 totals 15 residues. The V end was cut by 6 bases, the J end by 1 base, with 12 bases between. CDR1 MDHEN and CDR2 SYDVKM come from the germline V gene. CDR3 amino acids: CASRTRGLNTGELFF. The CDR3 coding sequence is TGTGCCAGCAGAACCAGGGGATTGAACACCGGGGAGCTGTTTTTT.

This clonotype was picked up many times. The V and J genes are TRBV12-3 or TRBV12-4 and TRBJ2-5; TRBD2 agrees at 11 bases. Unmatched junction bases numbered 10, after V lost 7 bases and J lost 9 bases. This CDR3 region has 14 residues. This CDR3 reads CASTASGGHAAQYF. CDR3 nucleotide sequence: TGTGCCAGCACTGCTAGCGGGGGGCACGCGGCCCAGTACTTC.

This chain uses TRBV2 with TRBJ1-2; TRBD1 agrees at 10 bases. V shed 9 bases, J shed 4 bases, and the junction held 11 bases outside the gene matches. Germline V gives CDR1 SNHLY, CDR2 FYNNEI. The CDR3 spans 15 residues. This chain's CDR3 is CASVFDRGRGYGYTF. The CDR3 DNA is TGTGCCAGTGTGTTCGACAGGGGGCGAGGCTATGGCTACACCTTC.

This clonotype has a handful of counts. The V gene is TRBV2, the J gene TRBJ1-1, with a weak D call TRBD1 (6 bases). CDR3 length: 17 amino acids. V lost 5 bases and J 1 base, leaving 20 bases between the germline ends. Germline V lookup: CDR1 SNHLY, CDR2 FYNNEI. The CDR3 bases are TGTGCCAGCAGTCCTATCGGGGGGCCAGGACGGAACACTGAAGCTTTCTTT. This gives the protein CASSPIGGPGRNTEAFF.

This clonotype was seen repeatedly, ten times or more. This sequence joins TRBV3-1 and TRBJ2-7, with D uncertain. CDR1 and CDR2 from the germline V gene are LGHDT and YNNKEL (reference sequence). The ends were cut back, 3 bases at V and 0 bases at J, with 12 bases in the middle. The CDR3 consists of 15 residues. CDR3 in DNA: TGTGCCAGCAGCCACGGCTCCTCGAGCTCCTACGAGCAGTACTTC. This codes for CASSHGSSSSYEQYF.

Concerning this clonotype itself: A much larger clonotype is one base distant, so this may be a read error. V and J are TRBV3-1 and TRBJ1-4; 7 nucleotides line up with TRBD1. The germline gives CDR1 LGHDT, CDR2 YNNKEL (reference sequence). The CDR3 runs 17 residues. This CDR3 is CASSQESRGLANEELFF. The CDR3 DNA sequence: TGTGCCAGCAGCCAAGAAAGTAGGGGGCTAGCTAATGAAGAACTGTTTTTT. Supplemented by reference TRBV3-1 and TRBJ1-4, the full variable domain reads DTAVSQTPKYLVTQMGNDKSIKCEQNLGHDTMYWYKQDSKKFLKIMFSYNNKELIINETVPNRFSPKSPDKAHLNLHINSLELGDSAVYFCASSQESRGLANEELFFGSGTQLSVL.

In its sample, this clonotype was seen a few times. V gene TRBV12-3 or TRBV12-4 combines with J gene TRBJ1-4; no definite D call. The V and J ends lost 7 bases and 4 bases respectively, with 16 bases between them. This CDR3 contains 15 residues. CDR3 nucleotides: TGTGCCAGCACTCTCTCAACAGTTTATAATGAAAAACTGTTTTTT. This translates into CASTLSTVYNEKLFF.

The J gene is TRBJ2-3, the V gene TRBV29-1; D gene uncertain. The CDR3 runs 12 residues. Trimming pared 2 bases from V and 2 bases from J, leaving 5 bases between. The germline gives CDR1 SQVTM, CDR2 ANQGSEA. Written as DNA, the CDR3 is TGCAGCGTTGAACAGACCACAGATACGCAGTATTTT. Protein product: CSVEQTTDTQYF.